The 25 T cell receptor beta chains reported below all come from one sample, sequenced in a study of OX40 agonist ivuxolimab in advanced cancers. Data came from immunoSEQ multiplex PCR; TCRdb stores just in-frame clones and leaves some out. The repertoire consists of about 56,000 clones, with roughly 82% occurring once and the leading ten covering about 3.8%. Sequenced material: CD4+ or CD8+ T cells sorted from blood, taken in a trial of the OX40 agonist ivuxolimab. The receptors were gathered from an adult with an advanced solid tumor such as melanoma, head and neck, liver or kidney cancer.

There are a few counts of this clone. V usage is TRBV27 and J usage is TRBJ1-1; no firm D call. Deletions cut 2 bases from V and 5 bases from J, with 15 bases between. The CDR3 spans 15 residues. Per the germline V gene, CDR1 is MNHEY and CDR2 is SMNVEV (reference sequence). CDR3 sequence reads: CASSLTRGLGTEAFF. CDR3 DNA sequence: TGTGCCAGCAGTTTAACCCGGGGATTGGGGACTGAAGCTTTCTTT.

The J gene is TRBJ2-3, the V gene TRBV6-1, with D perhaps TRBD1 or TRBD2 (7 bases each). This CDR3 is 15 amino acids long. Germline V gene data show CDR1 as MNHNS and CDR2 as SASEGT. V was shortened by 4 bases and J by 3 bases, with 14 bases between the two germline ends. CDR3 protein: CASSARGTTTDTQYF. In DNA form, the CDR3 reads TGTGCCAGCAGTGCCAGGGGGACTACGACAGATACGCAGTATTTT.

J is TRBJ2-7 and V is TRBV19, with D perhaps TRBD1 or TRBD2 (5 bases each). Trimming stripped 2 bases from V and 5 bases from J, with 22 bases between. Germline V gene sequence: CDR1 LNHDA, CDR2 SQIVND (reference sequence). The CDR3 extends over 17 amino acids. The CDR3 nucleotides are TGTGCCAGTAGTATACCCACAGAACTAGGTTTGGGGGACGAGCAGTACTTC. Protein sequence: CASSIPTELGLGDEQYF.

V gene TRBV7-2 combines with J gene TRBJ2-7; D is perhaps TRBD2 (7 bases). Germline V gene sequence: CDR1 SGHTA, CDR2 FQGNSA. The ends were cut back, 1 base at V and 6 bases at J, with 19 bases in the middle. CDR3 size: 16 residues. The CDR3, as DNA: TGTGCCAGCAGCTTAGTGGGTGGGGGGGCCTTTAGCGAGCAGTACTTC. Its protein product is CASSLVGGGAFSEQYF.

This chain's CDR3 is CASSLRRGEKLFF. The CDR3 DNA reads as TGTGCCAGCAGCTTAAGGAGGGGCGAAAAACTGTTTTTT. This sequence joins TRBV7-3 and TRBJ1-4; TRBD1 is a possible D gene (5 bases). V lost 1 base to trimming and J lost 8 bases, with 8 bases between them. This CDR3 comprises 13 residues. Germline V gene sequence: CDR1 SGHTA, CDR2 FQGTGA.

J is TRBJ2-6 and V is TRBV18, with D hard to call. The CDR3 extends over 19 amino acids. The germline CDR1 and CDR2 sequences are KGHSH and LQKENI. V lost 0 bases and J lost 1, with 16 bases in between. Here the CDR3 DNA reads TGTGCCAGCTCACCACCGGGCGGCCGGACCCTGTCTGGGGCCAACGTCCTGACTTTC. Translating gives CASSPPGGRTLSGANVLTF.

The chain has TRBV2 and TRBJ1-2, with a weak D call TRBD1 (6 bases). V was trimmed by 2 bases and J by 7 bases, leaving 11 bases between them. Germline CDR1 reads SNHLY; CDR2 reads FYNNEI. CDR3 length equals 13 residues. Written as DNA, the CDR3 is TGTGCCAGCAGTGAAAGGTCAGGGGCTGGCTACACCTTC. Translation: CASSERSGAGYTF.

J is TRBJ2-1 and V is TRBV27; 12 bases match TRBD2. After removal of 0 bases from V and 3 bases from J, the junction contained 15 bases not matched to a gene. CDR1 and CDR2 (germline): MNHEY, SMNVEV (reference sequence). The CDR3 loop spans 21 amino acids. The CDR3 nucleotides are TGTGCCAGCAGTTTATCCTCTCCGACTAGCGGGAGCTATTGGGGCTACAATGAGCAGTTCTTC. It translates to CASSLSSPTSGSYWGYNEQFF.

The J gene is TRBJ1-1, the V gene TRBV7-9, with D hard to call. This CDR3 spans 16 amino acids. Germline V CDR1 and CDR2: SEHNR, FQNEAQ (reference sequence). The germline V and J ends were trimmed by 5 bases and 1 base, with 17 bases remaining between them. The CDR3 DNA reads as TGTGCCAGCAGCCTAGGTGTGGGTTTGAGGAACACTGAAGCTTTCTTT. Translating gives CASSLGVGLRNTEAFF.

The rearrangement links TRBV7-6 to TRBJ1-1, with D perhaps TRBD1 (5 bases). The CDR3 is 14 residues long. Trimming removed 4 bases from V and 1 base from J, with 10 bases in between. The germline V gene encodes CDR1 SGHVS and CDR2 FNYEAQ. CDR3 residues: CASSSAGTNTEAFF. CDR3 nucleotide sequence: TGTGCCAGCAGCTCGGCAGGGACGAACACTGAAGCTTTCTTT.

This chain links TRBV9 with TRBJ2-3, with TRBD1 identical over 7 bases. After removal of 9 bases from V and 6 bases from J, the junction contained 4 bases not matched to a gene. The germline V gene encodes CDR1 SGDLS and CDR2 YYNGEE. The CDR3 sequence is 11 residues long. CDR3 region: CATGGADTQYF. CDR3 bases: TGTGCCACAGGGGGTGCCGATACGCAGTATTTT.

J is TRBJ2-3 and V is TRBV18, with D perhaps TRBD2 (5 bases). The CDR3 covers 15 residues. Germline V CDR1 and CDR2: KGHSH, LQKENI. V was cut by 1 base and J by 0 bases, with 8 bases left in between. CDR3 DNA: TGTGCCAGCTCACCACTGACGGGGAGCACAGATACGCAGTATTTT. It encodes CASSPLTGSTDTQYF. Drawing the rest from reference TRBV18 and TRBJ2-3, the complete variable domain is NAGVMQNPRHLVRRRGQEARLRCSPMKGHSHVYWYRQLPEEGLKFMVYLQKENIIDESGMPKERFSAEFPKEGPSILRIQQVVRGDSAAYFCASSPLTGSTDTQYFGPGTRLTVL.

This chain connects TRBV4-1 to TRBJ1-4; no firm D call. V dropped 2 bases and J dropped 8 bases, with 9 bases sitting between them. The V gene's germline CDR1 is MGHRA and CDR2 YSYEKL. CDR3 length equals 13 residues. DNA of the CDR3: TGCGCCAGCAGCCAACTCACGGGAGAAAAACTGTTTTTT. This gives the protein CASSQLTGEKLFF.

This clone has a handful of counts. The genes are TRBV10-3 and TRBJ1-5, with D perhaps matching TRBD1 (5 bases). Germline CDR1 and CDR2: ENHRY and SYGVKD. Between the trimmed V and J ends, which lost 10 bases and 8 bases, there was a span of 15 bases. The CDR3 contains 12 residues. This chain's CDR3 is CATAGRGEPQHF. CDR3 bases: TGTGCCACCGCCGGTAGAGGGGAGCCCCAGCATTTT.

The V gene is TRBV5-1, the J gene TRBJ2-7; D is perhaps TRBD2 (5 bases). CDR1 is SGHRS, CDR2 YFSETQ, per germline. The CDR3 has 14 residues. V lost 4 bases and J 3 bases, leaving 14 bases between the germline ends. The CDR3 here is CASSPLDGLYEQYF. The CDR3 nucleotides are TGCGCCAGCAGCCCCCTCGACGGACTCTACGAGCAGTACTTC.

This rearrangement joins TRBV6-6 to TRBJ1-5; TRBD1 matches at 10 bases. Germline V gene lookup returns CDR1 MNHNY and CDR2 SVGAGI (reference sequence). The CDR3 totals 15 residues. With 2 bases clipped from V and 4 bases from J, the junction kept 2 bases outside the gene matches. The CDR3 sequence is CASSYGTGANQPQHF. The DNA of the CDR3 is TGTGCCAGCAGTTACGGGACAGGGGCAAATCAGCCCCAGCATTTT.

This chain connects TRBV2 to TRBJ2-2; D is undetermined. Trimming took 2 bases from V and 3 from J, leaving 7 bases between them. CDR3 length: 14 residues. CDR1 is SNHLY and CDR2 is FYNNEI in the germline V gene. The DNA for the CDR3 is TGTGCCAGCAGTGAATTCGGGTACACCGGGGAGCTGTTTTTT. This encodes CASSEFGYTGELFF.

The chain employs TRBV27 and TRBJ2-1; 7 nucleotides line up with TRBD2. Trimming took 11 bases from V and 7 from J; bases not matched to a gene: 17. This CDR3 is 15 amino acids long. Germline values: CDR1 MNHEY, CDR2 SMNVEV (reference sequence). CDR3 sequence: CAFLGGRALINEQFF. DNA of the CDR3: TGTGCCTTTTTGGGGGGGAGGGCTCTCATTAATGAGCAGTTCTTC.

To note about this clone: At one end, the junction sequence differs from germline, possibly due to a read error. This rearrangement joins TRBV7-8 to TRBJ2-1; D is ambiguous. The length of the CDR3 is 13 residues. The V gene's germline CDR1 is SGHVS and CDR2 FQNEAQ. In DNA, the CDR3 is TGTGCCAGCAGCTTACGGCTGAACAATGGGCAGTTCTTC. Residues: CASSLRLNNGQFF.

The chain is built from TRBV5-1 and TRBJ1-3; tentative D call: TRBD1 (5 bases). The CDR3 covers 14 residues. Trimming removed 0 bases from V and 4 bases from J, with 8 bases in between. Germline V CDR1 and CDR2: SGHRS, YFSETQ. CDR3 region: CASSLGGEGNTIYF. CDR3 nucleotides: TGCGCCAGCAGCTTGGGAGGGGAAGGAAACACCATATATTTT.

This chain connects TRBV5-1 to TRBJ1-1; TRBD1 aligns across 7 bases. Germline V CDR1 and CDR2: SGHRS, YFSETQ. CDR3 length equals 14 residues. V was clipped by 2 bases and J by 5 bases; unmatched bases: 6. CDR3: CASSLRQGRTEAFF. CDR3 nucleotide sequence: TGCGCCAGCAGCTTACGACAGGGTCGGACTGAAGCTTTCTTT. Full variable domain (missing parts from reference TRBV5-1 and TRBJ1-1): KAGVTQTPRYLIKTRGQQVTLSCSPISGHRSVSWYQQTPGQGLQFLFEYFSETQRNKGNFPGRFSGRQFSNSRSEMNVSTLELGDSALYLCASSLRQGRTEAFFGQGTRLTVV.

The chain joins TRBV9 to TRBJ1-6, with D possibly TRBD1 on 6 matching bases. With 4 bases removed from V and 6 bases from J, the gap between germline ends came to 17 bases. The length of the CDR3 is 16 residues. CDR1 SGDLS and CDR2 YYNGEE come from the germline V gene. The CDR3 nucleotides are TGTGCCAGCAGCTCTCTCCCAGGGGCCCGTAATTCACCCCTCCACTTT. This sequence encodes CASSSLPGARNSPLHF.

The genes are TRBV5-1 and TRBJ2-1; D is unclear. The germline V and J ends were trimmed by 4 bases and 0 bases, with 14 bases remaining between them. The CDR3 is made up of 16 amino acids. Looked up from germline, CDR1 is SGHRS and CDR2 is YFSETQ. This CDR3 reads CASSLGVLSSYNEQFF. CDR3 DNA: TGCGCCAGCAGCCTCGGTGTACTTAGCTCCTACAATGAGCAGTTCTTC.

The chain carries TRBV7-9 and TRBJ2-1; D may correspond to TRBD1 or TRBD2 (5 bases each). Deletions cut 1 base from V and 12 bases from J, with 13 bases between. Germline lookup yields CDR1 SEHNR and CDR2 FQNEAQ (reference sequence). The CDR3 contains 13 residues. Here the CDR3 reads CASSLGGPRWQFF. The CDR3 coding sequence is TGTGCCAGCAGCTTAGGGGGACCTCGTTGGCAGTTCTTC.

The chain joins TRBV27 to TRBJ1-3; perhaps TRBD1 as D (5 bases). CDR3 size: 15 residues. Germline CDR1 reads MNHEY; CDR2 reads SMNVEV (reference sequence). Trimming pared 8 bases from V and 2 bases from J, leaving 16 bases between. The CDR3 DNA reads TGTGCCAGCGCGCGTGGGGGGGGAGCTGGAAACACCATATATTTT. Protein product: CASARGGGAGNTIYF.